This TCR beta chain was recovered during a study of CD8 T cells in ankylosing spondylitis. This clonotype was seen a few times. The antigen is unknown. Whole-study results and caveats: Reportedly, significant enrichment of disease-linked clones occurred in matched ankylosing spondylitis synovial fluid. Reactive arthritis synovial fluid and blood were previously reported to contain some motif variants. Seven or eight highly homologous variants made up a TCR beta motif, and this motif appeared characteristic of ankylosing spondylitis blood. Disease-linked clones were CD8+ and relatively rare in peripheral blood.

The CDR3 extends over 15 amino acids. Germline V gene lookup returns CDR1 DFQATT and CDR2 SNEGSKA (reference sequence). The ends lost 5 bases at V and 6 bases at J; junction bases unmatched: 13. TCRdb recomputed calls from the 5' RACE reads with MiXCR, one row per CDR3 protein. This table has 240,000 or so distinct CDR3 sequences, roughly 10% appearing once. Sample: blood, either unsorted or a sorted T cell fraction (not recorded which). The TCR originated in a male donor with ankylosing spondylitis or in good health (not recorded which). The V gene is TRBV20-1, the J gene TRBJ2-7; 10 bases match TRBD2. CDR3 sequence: CSAERTSGRTFEQYF. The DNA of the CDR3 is TGCAGTGCTGAGAGGACTAGCGGACGAACCTTCGAGCAGTACTTC.